A single sample is the source of the 20 T cell receptor beta chains below, sequenced in a study of T cells after somatic rescue of genetic block (dated by TCRdb to 2019 to 2021). The library was prepared using the immunoSEQ multiplex PCR assay. The table was pulled from immuneACCESS by TCRdb, which kept in-frame rearrangements only. Such tables lose some clones; where checked, under half of the loss comes from unresolved V genes, and the rest has no known cause. This sample is represented by 100,000 to 120,000 clones; about 90% of them were singletons. The top ten hold roughly 1.4% of the sample. Material for sequencing was peripheral blood mononuclear cells (PBMCs). All receptors derive from a young woman.

This sequence joins TRBV6-5 and TRBJ1-6; D is unclear. V was shortened by 10 bases and J by 7 bases, with 11 bases between the two germline ends. Germline V gene data show CDR1 as MNHEY and CDR2 as SVGAGI. CDR3 size: 12 residues. Here the CDR3 DNA reads TGTGCCACATCTAGGCCCAATTCACCCCTCCACTTT. It yields the protein CATSRPNSPLHF.

The genes are TRBV5-1 and TRBJ2-7, with D tentatively TRBD1 (5 bases). The CDR3 consists of 14 residues. Looked up from germline, CDR1 is SGHRS and CDR2 is YFSETQ. Trimming removed 0 bases from V and 4 bases from J, with 11 bases in between. The chain's CDR3 is CASSLARQTYEQYF. Here the CDR3 DNA reads TGCGCCAGCAGCTTGGCCCGACAGACTTACGAGCAGTACTTC.

This clone occurred once. At one of its ends the junction is not consistent with the germline gene, which may arise from a read error. The chain joins TRBV11-3 to TRBJ2-5; no firm D call. The CDR3 has 13 amino acids. Germline loops: CDR1 SGHNT, CDR2 YENEEA. The CDR3 is CASSLDPRIMADF. The CDR3 bases are TGTGCCAGCAGCTTAGATCCACGAATCATGGCGGACTTC.

The gene calls are TRBV13 and TRBJ2-5, with 8 bases fitting TRBD1. The V gene end was trimmed by 5 bases and the J gene end by 6 bases; junction bases not matched to a gene: 11. This CDR3 is 15 amino acids long. Germline lookup yields CDR1 PRHDT and CDR2 FYEKMQ (reference sequence). Written as DNA, the CDR3 is TGTGCCAGCAGCCCCCAAGGACAGGGTAAAAAGACCCAGTACTTC. Protein product: CASSPQGQGKKTQYF.

The rearrangement links TRBV18 to TRBJ2-7; D possibly corresponds to TRBD2 (7 bases). V lost 1 base and J 2 bases, leaving 12 bases between the germline ends. The V gene's germline CDR1 is KGHSH and CDR2 LQKENI. This CDR3 is built from 15 residues. The CDR3 DNA follows: TGTGCCAGCTCACCACGAAGCGGGGACACCTACGAGCAGTACTTC. Translation: CASSPRSGDTYEQYF.

V and J are TRBV2 and TRBJ2-3, with D perhaps TRBD2 (5 bases). This CDR3 is built from 14 residues. Germline lookup yields CDR1 SNHLY and CDR2 FYNNEI. V dropped 11 bases and J dropped 4 bases, with 19 bases sitting between them. CDR3 in amino acids: CAGRASSFPDTQYF. The CDR3 bases are TGTGCCGGACGGGCTAGCTCTTTTCCAGATACGCAGTATTTT.

The genes are TRBV15 and TRBJ2-1, with 9 positions matching TRBD1. CDR1 LNHNV and CDR2 YYDKDF come from the germline V gene (reference sequence). V was clipped by 3 bases and J by 10 bases; unmatched bases: 10. The CDR3 runs 15 residues. As DNA, the CDR3 is TGTGCCACCAGCAGTAGGGGACAGGGTCTGTGGGAGCAGTTCTTC. This translates into CATSSRGQGLWEQFF.

V and J are TRBV6-1 and TRBJ2-5; D is unresolved. The CDR3 length is 15 residues. Germline values: CDR1 MNHNS, CDR2 SASEGT. V lost 5 bases, J lost 1 base, and 14 bases lay in between. This CDR3 reads CASSPRLTPQETQYF. CDR3 nucleotide sequence: TGTGCCAGCAGTCCTCGGTTGACTCCCCAAGAGACCCAGTACTTC.

This chain links TRBV7-9 with TRBJ2-2, with 7 bases identical to TRBD1. Looked up from germline, CDR1 is SEHNR and CDR2 is FQNEAQ (reference sequence). The CDR3 is made up of 14 amino acids. V dropped 7 bases and J dropped 2; count of bases not matched to a gene: 4. This chain's CDR3 is CASIKGANTGELFF. In DNA form, the CDR3 reads TGTGCCAGCATAAAGGGGGCAAACACCGGGGAGCTGTTTTTT.

The chain recombines TRBV7-3 with TRBJ2-3, with D possibly TRBD1 on 5 matching bases. The length of the CDR3 is 16 residues. The germline V gene encodes CDR1 SGHTA and CDR2 FQGTGA. Trimming took off 1 base at V and 0 bases at J, with 11 bases between the two ends. CDR3 region: CASSLRGRGSTDTQYF. CDR3 nucleotides: TGTGCCAGCAGCTTAAGGGGTAGGGGAAGCACAGATACGCAGTATTTT.

This clone was seen only once. The J gene is TRBJ2-3, the V gene TRBV13, with 7 bases identical to TRBD2. The CDR3 totals 16 residues. CDR1 PRHDT and CDR2 FYEKMQ come from the germline V gene (reference sequence). The V gene end was trimmed by 5 bases and the J gene end by 3 bases; junction bases not matched to a gene: 11. The CDR3: CASSAPGGLVTDTQYF. CDR3 bases: TGTGCCAGCAGCGCCCCGGGCGGACTAGTAACAGATACGCAGTATTTT.

CDR3: CASSPRGGEADTQYF. The CDR3 nucleotides read TGTGCCAGCAGCCCGCGGGGGGGCGAGGCAGATACGCAGTATTTT. The chain is built from TRBV6-6 and TRBJ2-3, with TRBD2 matching over 9 bases. This CDR3 has 15 amino acids. Per the germline V gene, CDR1 is MNHNY and CDR2 is SVGAGI (reference sequence). The J segment lost 4 bases and the V segment lost 6 bases, leaving 8 bases of the junction unmatched.

J is TRBJ1-4 and V is TRBV6-8; possibly TRBD1 for D (5 bases). CDR1 and CDR2 from the germline V gene are MNHGY and SAAAGT. The V and J ends lost 2 bases and 4 bases respectively, with 8 bases between them. The CDR3 contains 14 residues. In nucleotides, the CDR3 is TGTGCCAGCAGTTACATGGGGGTTAATGAAAAACTGTTTTTT. Its translation: CASSYMGVNEKLFF.

This clone was picked up a small number of times. The chain joins TRBV4-2 to TRBJ1-1; no reliable D call. Germline CDR1 is LGHNA and CDR2 is YNFKEQ. CDR3 length equals 15 residues. Trimming cost V 5 bases and J 5 bases, with 18 bases left between them. The CDR3 spells CASSSTLGIGTEAFF. The CDR3 DNA is TGTGCCAGCAGCTCCACCCTCGGGATCGGGACTGAAGCTTTCTTT.

The rearrangement joins TRBV7-9 to TRBJ1-2, with 7 bases that match TRBD1. The V gene's germline CDR1 is SEHNR and CDR2 FQNEAQ (reference sequence). This CDR3 comprises 15 residues. V dropped 5 bases and J dropped 8; count of bases not matched to a gene: 14. The CDR3 is CASSRESGGVGGYTF. CDR3 in DNA: TGTGCCAGCAGCCGAGAGTCAGGGGGAGTTGGAGGCTACACCTTC.

The chain is built from TRBV9 and TRBJ2-1, with D uncertain. Germline lookup yields CDR1 SGDLS and CDR2 YYNGEE. With 1 base removed from V and 10 bases from J, the gap between germline ends came to 15 bases. The CDR3 runs to 14 residues. The CDR3 loop reads CASSVLGETYEQFF. DNA of the CDR3: TGTGCCAGCAGCGTACTGGGCGAGACTTACGAGCAGTTCTTC.

The chain employs TRBV6-6 and TRBJ1-4; no reliable D call. CDR3 length: 14 amino acids. Trimming left V 7 bases short and J 6 bases short, with 15 bases between. Looked up from germline, CDR1 is MNHNY and CDR2 is SVGAGI (reference sequence). The CDR3 DNA sequence: TGTGCCAGCATCTCCGGGGTGGGGTATGAAAAACTGTTTTTT. Translated, it gives CASISGVGYEKLFF.

The chain couples TRBV5-1 to TRBJ1-2; D not certain. The CDR3 extends over 17 amino acids. Germline V gene lookup returns CDR1 SGHRS and CDR2 YFSETQ. Trimming shortened V by 2 bases and J by 1 base, and 18 bases separated the two germline ends. In nucleotides, the CDR3 is TGCGCCAGCAGCTTTCAAGGGCAGGCAATTTATAACTATGGCTACACCTTC. It encodes CASSFQGQAIYNYGYTF.

This clone was found a few times. The J gene is TRBJ1-3, the V gene TRBV7-9; D not certain. The CDR3 spans 19 residues. Deletions cut 1 base from V and 1 base from J, with 20 bases between. Germline V lookup: CDR1 SEHNR, CDR2 FQNEAQ (reference sequence). The CDR3 region has the DNA TGTGCCAGCAGCTTAGGATCAGTCTGGGGTCGTAGGTCTGGAAACACCATATATTTT. Translation: CASSLGSVWGRRSGNTIYF.

This clone has just one count. The chain carries TRBV6-6 and TRBJ2-3; D perhaps matches TRBD2 (6 bases). The V gene lost 2 bases and the J gene lost 2 bases, with 11 bases spanning the gap. From germline, CDR1 is MNHNY and CDR2 SVGAGI (reference sequence). This CDR3 is built from 15 residues. CDR3 protein: CASSYNSGITDTQYF. CDR3 nucleotides: TGTGCCAGCAGTTACAATAGCGGAATCACAGATACGCAGTATTTT.